This TCR beta chain was retrieved from a study of Graves' ophthalmopathy and Graves' hyperthyroidism. Study-wide results and caveats: The majority of expanded thyroid clonotypes above 0.001 frequency also occurred in blood.

This clonotype was detected ten times or more. Its antigen is not known. RNA transcripts were the source from which TCR beta CDR3 regions were amplified. HTBI primers were used in a first-round RT-PCR, which preceded a second-round multiplex PCR. TCRdb re-analysed the multiplex PCR reads in MiXCR, keeping a single row per CDR3 protein. Among 200,000 to 250,000 distinct CDR3 sequences, 25% to 30% were seen once, and the ten largest hold about 8.2%. CDR3 size: 15 residues. Germline CDR1 is MDHEN and CDR2 is SYDVKM. The trim removed 5 bases at V and 13 bases at J, leaving 16 bases unmatched. For donors with ophthalmopathy, the disease showed moderate-to-severe activity, reached CAS ≥3 and NOSPECS ≥4, and had lasted under 3 months. If patients had other autoimmune diseases, uncontrolled infections, pregnancy or lactation, they were excluded. Symptoms, serum thyroxine and TRAb, thyroid ultrasound, and orbital computed tomography formed the diagnostic basis.

The J gene is TRBJ2-5, the V gene TRBV28, with TRBD2 identical over 10 bases. This TCR came from a man between 50 and 59 years old with Graves' ophthalmopathy. Sequenced: peripheral blood. The chain's CDR3 is CASSPPPGTSAPGYF. CDR3 DNA: TGTGCCAGCAGTCCCCCCCCTGGGACTAGCGCCCCGGGGTACTTC. The full variable domain, in which reference TRBV28 and TRBJ2-5 provide the parts outside the CDR3, is DVKVTQSSRYLVKRTGEKVFLECVQDMDHENMFWYRQDPGLGLRLIYFSYDVKMKEKGDIPEGYSVSREKKERFSLILESASTNQTSMYLCASSPPPGTSAPGYFGPGTRLLVL.